A single sample gave rise to the 7 T cell receptor beta chains below, sequenced in a study of fetal regulatory T cell absence and autoimmunity. Sequencing was performed with immunoSEQ multiplex PCR; in TCRdb, only in-frame clones are kept and a portion is missing. The sample shows 85,000 to 100,000 clones, about three quarters of them seen only once. The material sequenced was pancreas tissue. These receptor sequences come from a male donor with IPEX syndrome.

The rearrangement joins TRBV13 to TRBJ1-1, with 7 positions matching TRBD1. V lost 5 bases and J lost 5; bases outside the gene matches: 2. This CDR3 comprises 12 residues. Germline CDR1 PRHDT, CDR2 FYEKMQ (reference sequence). The CDR3 sequence is CASSRTGTEAFF. CDR3 coding DNA: TGTGCCAGCAGCAGGACAGGAACTGAAGCTTTCTTT.

In DNA form, the CDR3 reads TGTGCCAGCAGCCCCGGAGGCGGGACAGGGAGTTCACCCCTCCACTTT. Encoded protein: CASSPGGGTGSSPLHF. This chain links TRBV7-9 with TRBJ1-6, with 9 bases identical to TRBD1. The CDR3 is made up of 16 amino acids. Looked up from germline, CDR1 is SEHNR and CDR2 is FQNEAQ (reference sequence). V shed 5 bases, J shed 9 bases, and the junction held 11 bases outside the gene matches.

The rearrangement joins TRBV19 to TRBJ2-5; 8 nucleotides agree with TRBD2. J lost 3 bases, V lost 3 bases, and 6 bases had no gene match. This CDR3 has 15 residues. Germline lookup yields CDR1 LNHDA and CDR2 SQIVND (reference sequence). The CDR3 DNA sequence: TGTGCCAGTAGTATCGACGGGGGGGGCGAAGAGACCCAGTACTTC. The encoded protein is CASSIDGGGEETQYF.

The chain has TRBV6-5 and TRBJ1-3, with 10 bases aligning to TRBD1. This CDR3 is built from 16 residues. Unmatched junction bases numbered 5, after V lost 2 bases and J lost 4 bases. Germline loops: CDR1 MNHEY, CDR2 SVGAGI. CDR3 residues: CASSYGTGDEGNTIYF. CDR3 sequence (DNA): TGTGCCAGCAGTTACGGGACAGGGGATGAAGGAAACACCATATATTTT.

V is TRBV27 and J is TRBJ1-5, with 9 bases aligning to TRBD1. The CDR3 spans 15 residues. After removal of 1 base from V and 6 bases from J, the junction contained 4 bases not matched to a gene. CDR1 and CDR2 from the germline V gene are MNHEY and SMNVEV (reference sequence). The CDR3 loop reads CASSLWDRDGQPQHF. The CDR3 coding sequence is TGTGCCAGCAGTTTATGGGACAGGGATGGTCAGCCCCAGCATTTT.

The rearrangement links TRBV19 to TRBJ2-1; 7 nucleotides align to TRBD1. The CDR3 has 15 residues. Germline V CDR1 and CDR2: LNHDA, SQIVND (reference sequence). Trimming took 6 bases from V and 0 from J; bases not matched to a gene: 5. CDR3 nucleotide sequence: TGTGCCAGTAGCCCCGGGACAGACTCCTACAATGAGCAGTTCTTC. This translates into CASSPGTDSYNEQFF.

This chain uses TRBV9 with TRBJ1-6; the D gene is possibly TRBD1 (6 bases). Looked up from germline, CDR1 is SGDLS and CDR2 is YYNGEE. The CDR3 length is 13 residues. V was cut by 7 bases and J by 9 bases, with 14 bases left in between. The CDR3 loop is CASSAGAGSPLHF. DNA of the CDR3: TGTGCCAGCTCAGCAGGGGCGGGTTCACCCCTCCACTTT.